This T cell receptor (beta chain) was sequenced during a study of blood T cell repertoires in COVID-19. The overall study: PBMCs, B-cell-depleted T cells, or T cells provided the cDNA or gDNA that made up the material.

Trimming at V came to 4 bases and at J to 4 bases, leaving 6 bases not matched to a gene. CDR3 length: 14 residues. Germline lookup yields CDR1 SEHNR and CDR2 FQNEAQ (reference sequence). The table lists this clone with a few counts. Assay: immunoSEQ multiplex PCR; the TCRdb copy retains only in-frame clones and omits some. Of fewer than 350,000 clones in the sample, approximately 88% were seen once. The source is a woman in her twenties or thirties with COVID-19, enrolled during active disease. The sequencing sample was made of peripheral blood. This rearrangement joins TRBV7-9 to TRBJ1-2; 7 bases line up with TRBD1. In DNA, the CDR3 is TGTGCCAGCAGCTCTACCGACAGGGTCTATGGCTACACCTTC. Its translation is CASSSTDRVYGYTF.